Sequencing of this T cell receptor (beta chain) was carried out in a study of spatial heterogeneity in lung cancer. The wider study: Fewer alpha-chain than beta-chain sequences were consistently detected. An average of more than ten raw reads was observed per unique TCR and UMI combination.

There are a few counts of this clonotype. The CDR3 extends over 16 amino acids. The V gene's germline CDR1 is KGHSH and CDR2 LQKENI. V shed 0 bases and J 4 bases; nucleotides not matched to a gene: 7. The time point: sample taken at primary tumor resection. TCRdb reprocessed the 5' RACE reads with MiXCR, giving one entry per CDR3 protein. The sample records tens of thousands of distinct CDR3 sequences, under 8% being singletons. Here the sequenced sample was PBMCs, taken at surgery. This sequence joins TRBV18 and TRBJ1-2; 8 nucleotides match TRBD1. This receptor was identified in a female donor with early-stage non-small cell lung cancer. The CDR3 DNA is TGTGCCAGCTCACCACCCGGAGGGGACAGGAGCTATGGCTACACCTTC. Encoded protein: CASSPPGGDRSYGYTF.